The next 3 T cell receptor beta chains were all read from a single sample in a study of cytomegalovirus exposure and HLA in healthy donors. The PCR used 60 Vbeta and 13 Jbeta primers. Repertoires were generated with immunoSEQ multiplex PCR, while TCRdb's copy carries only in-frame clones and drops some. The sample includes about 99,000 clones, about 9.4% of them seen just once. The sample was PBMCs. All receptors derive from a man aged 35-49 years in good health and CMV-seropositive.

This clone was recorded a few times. This chain's CDR3 is CASSWGTGLAGGSYEQYF. Written as DNA, the CDR3 is TGTGCCAGCAGCTGGGGGACCGGCCTAGCGGGAGGTTCCTACGAGCAGTACTTC. This chain connects TRBV5-8 to TRBJ2-7; TRBD2 agrees at 11 bases. The CDR3 runs to 18 residues. Trimming removed 3 bases from V and 1 base from J; junction bases left unmatched: 12. Germline V gives CDR1 SGHTS, CDR2 YDEGEE.

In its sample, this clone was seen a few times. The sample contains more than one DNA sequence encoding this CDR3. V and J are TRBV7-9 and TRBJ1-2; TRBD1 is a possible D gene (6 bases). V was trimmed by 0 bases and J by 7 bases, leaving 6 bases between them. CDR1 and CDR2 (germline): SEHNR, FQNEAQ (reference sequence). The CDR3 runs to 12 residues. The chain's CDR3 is CASSLAGGGYTF. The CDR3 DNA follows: TGTGCCAGCAGCTTAGCAGGGGGTGGCTACACCTTC.

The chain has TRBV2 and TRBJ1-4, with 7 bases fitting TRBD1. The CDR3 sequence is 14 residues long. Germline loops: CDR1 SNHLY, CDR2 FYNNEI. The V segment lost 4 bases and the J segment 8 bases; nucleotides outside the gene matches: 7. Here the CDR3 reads CASSVGHRGEKLFF. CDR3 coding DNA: TGTGCCAGCAGTGTTGGGCACAGGGGCGAAAAACTGTTTTTT.